A single sample gave rise to the 4 T cell receptor beta chains below, sequenced in a study of a mutant IDH1 vaccine in newly diagnosed glioma. Here immunoSEQ multiplex PCR was the method, and the copy in TCRdb shows in-frame clones only, minus some. The sample includes about 21,000 clones, over 85% of them seen just once. Antigen specificity for these receptors is unknown. Specified time point: week 11, during vaccination. The content of each vaccine dose was 300 ug of mutant IDH1 20-mer peptide, and topical imiquimod accompanied it. The material was PBMCs, obtained from a glioma patient whose treatment included an IDH1 peptide vaccine. The receptors were sampled from a woman aged 35 to 49 with glioma.

This sequence joins TRBV4-1 and TRBJ2-2; D is ambiguous. Looked up from germline, CDR1 is MGHRA and CDR2 is YSYEKL. The CDR3 is 14 residues long. V was clipped by 2 bases and J by 0 bases, with 4 bases between them. Here the CDR3 reads CASSQRSNTGELFF. The CDR3 DNA reads TGCGCCAGCAGCCAACGGTCGAACACCGGGGAGCTGTTTTTT.

V usage is TRBV5-4 and J usage is TRBJ2-7; TRBD2 might be the D (6 bases). Deletions cut 2 bases from V and 2 bases from J, with 14 bases between. This CDR3 has 15 amino acids. Per germline, CDR1 SGHNT and CDR2 YYREEE (reference sequence). The chain's CDR3 is CASSFIGGNPYEQYF. CDR3 in DNA: TGTGCCAGCAGCTTCATTGGCGGGAATCCCTACGAGCAGTACTTC.

The CDR3 DNA is TGTGCCAGCAGCTTAAAGGAGGGCTTGAACACTGAAGCTTTCTTT. Translated, it gives CASSLKEGLNTEAFF. This rearrangement joins TRBV13 to TRBJ1-1; D uncertain. Per the germline V gene, CDR1 is PRHDT and CDR2 is FYEKMQ (reference sequence). This CDR3 has 15 residues. The V end lost 2 bases, the J end lost 0 bases, and 10 bases lay between the germline ends.

This clone was counted once. The chain joins TRBV2 to TRBJ2-5; 10 bases align to TRBD1. The CDR3 is 19 amino acids. J was trimmed by 2 bases and V by 1 base; bases with no gene match: 13. Per germline, CDR1 SNHLY and CDR2 FYNNEI. In nucleotides, the CDR3 is TGTGCCAGCAGTGAAGGAAGGGGAGGATGGGACAGGGGACAAGAGACCCAGTACTTC. Translating it yields CASSEGRGGWDRGQETQYF.